Many counts were recorded for the clone carrying this T cell receptor beta chain. Its specificity is not known. This sample is drawn from a study of T cells after yellow fever vaccination. Study observations and caveats: Overlap between CD4 and CD8 compartments was detected for a small share of clonotypes. Researchers report a weaker secondary response that nonetheless peaked faster, day 5 versus 15. Post-booster samples contained most primary-vaccination clones (approximately 96% CD4, about 85% CD8).

The length of the CDR3 is 16 residues. V lost 1 base, J lost 5 bases, and 9 bases stayed unmatched. Universal primer sites and UMIs were introduced during 5'RACE template-switching synthesis of TCR cDNA. TCRdb re-analysed the 5' RACE reads in MiXCR, keeping a single row per CDR3 protein. The data contain about 370,000 distinct CDR3 sequences, approximately 10% of them singletons. The source material was PBMCs, sampled on the day of the first yellow fever vaccination. This clonotype was sampled from a man between 18 and 29 years old who received the YFV17D yellow fever vaccine. The chain combines TRBV12-3 or TRBV12-4 with TRBJ2-5; 8 bases align to TRBD1. CDR3 sequence reads: CASSLGIGQGLETQYF. CDR3 in DNA: TGTGCCAGCAGTTTAGGAATAGGACAGGGTTTGGAGACCCAGTACTTC.